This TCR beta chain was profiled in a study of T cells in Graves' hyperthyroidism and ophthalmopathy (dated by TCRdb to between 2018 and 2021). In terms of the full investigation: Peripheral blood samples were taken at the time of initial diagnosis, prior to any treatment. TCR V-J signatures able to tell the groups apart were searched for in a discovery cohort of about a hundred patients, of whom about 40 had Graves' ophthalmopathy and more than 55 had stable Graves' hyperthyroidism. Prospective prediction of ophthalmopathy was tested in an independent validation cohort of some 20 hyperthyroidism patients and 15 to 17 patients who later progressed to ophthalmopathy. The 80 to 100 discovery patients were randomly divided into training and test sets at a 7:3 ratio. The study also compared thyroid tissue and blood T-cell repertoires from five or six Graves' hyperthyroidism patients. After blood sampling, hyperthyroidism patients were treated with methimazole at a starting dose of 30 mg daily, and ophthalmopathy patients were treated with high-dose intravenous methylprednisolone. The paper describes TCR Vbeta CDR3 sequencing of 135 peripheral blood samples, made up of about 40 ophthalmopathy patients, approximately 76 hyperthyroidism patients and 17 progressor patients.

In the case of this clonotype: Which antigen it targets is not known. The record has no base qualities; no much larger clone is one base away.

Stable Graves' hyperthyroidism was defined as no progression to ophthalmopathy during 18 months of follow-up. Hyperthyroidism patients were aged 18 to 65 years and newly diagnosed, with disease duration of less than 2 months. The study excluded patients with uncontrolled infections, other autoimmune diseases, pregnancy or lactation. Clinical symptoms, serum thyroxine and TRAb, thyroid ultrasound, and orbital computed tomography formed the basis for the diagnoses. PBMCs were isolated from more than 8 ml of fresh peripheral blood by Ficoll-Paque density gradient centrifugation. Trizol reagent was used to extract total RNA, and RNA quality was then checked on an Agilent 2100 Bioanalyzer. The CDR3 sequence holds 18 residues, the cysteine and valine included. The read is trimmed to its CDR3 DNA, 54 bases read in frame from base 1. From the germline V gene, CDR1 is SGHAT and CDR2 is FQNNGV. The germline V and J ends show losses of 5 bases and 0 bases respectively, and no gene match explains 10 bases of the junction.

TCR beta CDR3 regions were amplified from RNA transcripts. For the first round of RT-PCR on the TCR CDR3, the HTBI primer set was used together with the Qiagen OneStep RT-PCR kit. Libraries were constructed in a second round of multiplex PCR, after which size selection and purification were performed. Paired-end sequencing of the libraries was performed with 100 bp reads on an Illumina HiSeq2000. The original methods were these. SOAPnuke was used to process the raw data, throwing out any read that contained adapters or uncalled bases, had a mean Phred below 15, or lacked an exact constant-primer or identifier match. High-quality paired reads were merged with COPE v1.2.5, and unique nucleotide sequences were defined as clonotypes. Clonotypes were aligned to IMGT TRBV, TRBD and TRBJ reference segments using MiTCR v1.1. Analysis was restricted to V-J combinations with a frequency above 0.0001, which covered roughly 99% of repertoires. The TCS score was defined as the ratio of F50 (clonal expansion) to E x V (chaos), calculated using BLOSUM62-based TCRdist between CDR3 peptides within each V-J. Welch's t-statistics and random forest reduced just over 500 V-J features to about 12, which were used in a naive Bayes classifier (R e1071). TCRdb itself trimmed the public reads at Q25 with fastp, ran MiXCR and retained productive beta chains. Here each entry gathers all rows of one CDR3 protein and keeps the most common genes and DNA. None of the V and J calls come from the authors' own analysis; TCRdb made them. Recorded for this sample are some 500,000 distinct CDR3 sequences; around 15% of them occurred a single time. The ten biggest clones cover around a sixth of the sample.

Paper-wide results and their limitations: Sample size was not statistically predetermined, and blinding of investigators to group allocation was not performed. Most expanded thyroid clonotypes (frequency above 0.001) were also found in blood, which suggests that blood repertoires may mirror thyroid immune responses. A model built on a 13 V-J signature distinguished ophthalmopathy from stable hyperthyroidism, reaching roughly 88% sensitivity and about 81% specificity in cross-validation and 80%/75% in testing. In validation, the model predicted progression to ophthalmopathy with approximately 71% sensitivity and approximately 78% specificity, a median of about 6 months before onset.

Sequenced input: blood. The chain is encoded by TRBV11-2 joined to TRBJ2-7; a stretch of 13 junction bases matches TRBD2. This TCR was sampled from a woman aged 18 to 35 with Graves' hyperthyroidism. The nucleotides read TGTGCCAGCAGCCCGCGACTAGCGGGAGGACGAAGCTCCTACGAGCAGTACGTC. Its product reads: CASSPRLAGGRSSYEQYV.